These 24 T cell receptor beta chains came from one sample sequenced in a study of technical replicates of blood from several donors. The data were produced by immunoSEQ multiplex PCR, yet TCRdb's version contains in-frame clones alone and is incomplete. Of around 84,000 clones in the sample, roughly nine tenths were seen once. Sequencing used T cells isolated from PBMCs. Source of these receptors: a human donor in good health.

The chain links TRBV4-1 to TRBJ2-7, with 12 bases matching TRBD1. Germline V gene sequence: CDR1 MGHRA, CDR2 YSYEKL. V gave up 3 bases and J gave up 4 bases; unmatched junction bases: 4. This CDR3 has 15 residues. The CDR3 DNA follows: TGCGCCAGCAGCCACCCGGGACAGGGGGCTTACGAGCAGTACTTC. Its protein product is CASSHPGQGAYEQYF.

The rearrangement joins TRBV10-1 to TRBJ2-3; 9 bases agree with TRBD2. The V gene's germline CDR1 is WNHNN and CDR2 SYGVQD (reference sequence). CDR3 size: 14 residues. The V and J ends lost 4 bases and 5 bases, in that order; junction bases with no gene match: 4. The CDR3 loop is CASSVAGVKDTQYF. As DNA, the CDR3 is TGCGCCAGCAGTGTAGCGGGAGTAAAAGATACGCAGTATTTT.

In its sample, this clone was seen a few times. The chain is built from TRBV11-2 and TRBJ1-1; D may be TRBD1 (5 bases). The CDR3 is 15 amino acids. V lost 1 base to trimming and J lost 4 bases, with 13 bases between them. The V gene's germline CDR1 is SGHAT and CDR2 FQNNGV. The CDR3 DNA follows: TGTGCCAGCAGCTTAGTGGGGGGAAGGGGCACTGAAGCTTTCTTT. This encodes CASSLVGGRGTEAFF.

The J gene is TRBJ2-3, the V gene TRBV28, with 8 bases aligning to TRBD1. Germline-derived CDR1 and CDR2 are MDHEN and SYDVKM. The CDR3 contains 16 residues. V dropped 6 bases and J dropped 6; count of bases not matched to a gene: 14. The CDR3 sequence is CASRQDRGGEWDTQYF. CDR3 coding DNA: TGTGCCAGCAGGCAAGACAGGGGCGGCGAGTGGGATACGCAGTATTTT.

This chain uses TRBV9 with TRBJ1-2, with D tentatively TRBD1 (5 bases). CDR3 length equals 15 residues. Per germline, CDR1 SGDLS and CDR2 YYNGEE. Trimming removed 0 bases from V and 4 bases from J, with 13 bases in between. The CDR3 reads CASSVEATDSYGYTF. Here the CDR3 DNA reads TGTGCCAGCAGCGTAGAGGCGACAGATAGCTATGGCTACACCTTC.

DNA for the CDR3: TGTGCCAGCAGCTTGGGGCTAGCGCATGACGAGCAGTACTTC. Translating it yields CASSLGLAHDEQYF. The rearrangement uses TRBV5-4 and TRBJ2-7; D perhaps matches TRBD2 (6 bases). CDR3 size: 14 residues. In germline, CDR1 is SGHNT, CDR2 YYREEE (reference sequence). The germline V and J ends were trimmed by 0 bases and 5 bases, with 12 bases remaining between them. Complete variable domain (other parts from reference TRBV5-4 and TRBJ2-7): ETGVTQSPTHLIKTRGQQVTLRCSSQSGHNTVSWYQQALGQGPQFIFQYYREEENGRGNFPPRFSGLQFPNYSSELNVNALELDDSALYLCASSLGLAHDEQYFGPGTRLTVT.

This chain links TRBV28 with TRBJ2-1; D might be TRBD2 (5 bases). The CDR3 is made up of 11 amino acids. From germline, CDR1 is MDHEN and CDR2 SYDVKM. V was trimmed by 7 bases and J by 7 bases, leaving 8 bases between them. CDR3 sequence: CASTTGNEQFF. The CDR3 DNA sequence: TGTGCCAGCACGACGGGGAATGAGCAGTTCTTC.

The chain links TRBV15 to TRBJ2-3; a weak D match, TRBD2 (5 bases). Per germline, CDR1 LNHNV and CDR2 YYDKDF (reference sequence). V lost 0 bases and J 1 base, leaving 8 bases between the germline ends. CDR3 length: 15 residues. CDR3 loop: CATSRDLAGTDTQYF. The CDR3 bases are TGTGCCACCAGCAGAGATCTAGCCGGCACAGATACGCAGTATTTT.

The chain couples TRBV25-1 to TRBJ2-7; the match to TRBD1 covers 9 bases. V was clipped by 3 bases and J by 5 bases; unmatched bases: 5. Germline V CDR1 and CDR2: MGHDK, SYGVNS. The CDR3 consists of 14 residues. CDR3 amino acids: CASSDKQGADEQYF. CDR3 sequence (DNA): TGTGCCAGCAGTGACAAACAGGGGGCCGACGAGCAGTACTTC.

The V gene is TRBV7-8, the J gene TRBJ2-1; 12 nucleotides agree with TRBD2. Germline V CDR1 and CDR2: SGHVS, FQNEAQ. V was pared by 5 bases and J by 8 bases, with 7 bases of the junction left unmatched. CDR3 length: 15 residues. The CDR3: CASSPTSGSSDEQFF. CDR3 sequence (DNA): TGTGCCAGCAGCCCGACTAGCGGGAGTAGTGATGAGCAGTTCTTC.

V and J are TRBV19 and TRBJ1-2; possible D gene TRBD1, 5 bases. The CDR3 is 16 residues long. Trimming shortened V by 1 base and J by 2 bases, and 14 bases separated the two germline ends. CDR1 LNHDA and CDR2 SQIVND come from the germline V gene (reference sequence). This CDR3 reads CASSIGGLSANYGYTF. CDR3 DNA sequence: TGTGCCAGTAGTATAGGGGGCTTAAGCGCAAACTATGGCTACACCTTC. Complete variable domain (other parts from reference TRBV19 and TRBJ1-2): DGGITQSPKYLFRKEGQNVTLSCEQNLNHDAMYWYRQDPGQGLRLIYYSQIVNDFQKGDIAEGYSVSREKKESFPLTVTSAQKNPTAFYLCASSIGGLSANYGYTFGSGTRLTVV.

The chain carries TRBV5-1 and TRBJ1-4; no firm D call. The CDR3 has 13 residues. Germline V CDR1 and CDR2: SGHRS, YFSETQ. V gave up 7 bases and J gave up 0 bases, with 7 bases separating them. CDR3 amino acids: CASRQSTNEKLFF. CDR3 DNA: TGCGCCAGCCGACAATCAACTAATGAAAAACTGTTTTTT.

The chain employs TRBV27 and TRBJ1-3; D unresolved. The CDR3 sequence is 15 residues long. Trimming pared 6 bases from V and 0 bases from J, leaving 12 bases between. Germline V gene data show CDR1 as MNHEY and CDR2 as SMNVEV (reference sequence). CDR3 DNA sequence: TGTGCCAGCAGCTCGGGAGGATACTCTGGAAACACCATATATTTT. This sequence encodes CASSSGGYSGNTIYF.

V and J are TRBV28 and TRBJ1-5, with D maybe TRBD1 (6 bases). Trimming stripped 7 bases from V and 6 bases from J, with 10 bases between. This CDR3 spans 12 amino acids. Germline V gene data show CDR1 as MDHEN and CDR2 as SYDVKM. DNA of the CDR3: TGTGCCAGCACCCTAGGGGGTCAGCCCCAGCATTTT. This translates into CASTLGGQPQHF.

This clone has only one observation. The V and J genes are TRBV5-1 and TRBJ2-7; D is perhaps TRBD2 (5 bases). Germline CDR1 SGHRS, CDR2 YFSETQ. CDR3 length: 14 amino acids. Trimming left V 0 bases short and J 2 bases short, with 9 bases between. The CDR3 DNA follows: TGCGCCAGCAGCTTGGGGGAGAGCGCCTACGAGCAGTACTTC. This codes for CASSLGESAYEQYF. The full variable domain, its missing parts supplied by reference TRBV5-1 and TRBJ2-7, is KAGVTQTPRYLIKTRGQQVTLSCSPISGHRSVSWYQQTPGQGLQFLFEYFSETQRNKGNFPGRFSGRQFSNSRSEMNVSTLELGDSALYLCASSLGESAYEQYFGPGTRLTVT.

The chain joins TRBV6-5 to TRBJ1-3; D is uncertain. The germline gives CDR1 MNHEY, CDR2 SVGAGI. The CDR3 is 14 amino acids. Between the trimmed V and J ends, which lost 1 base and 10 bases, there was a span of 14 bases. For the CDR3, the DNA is TGTGCCAGCAGTTACTGGGCCCTTGATGGAACCATATATTTT. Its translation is CASSYWALDGTIYF.

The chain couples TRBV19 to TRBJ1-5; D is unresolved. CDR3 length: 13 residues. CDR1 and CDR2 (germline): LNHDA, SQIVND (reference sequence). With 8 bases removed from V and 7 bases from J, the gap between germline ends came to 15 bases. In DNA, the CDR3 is TGTGCCAGTTCTCAGGATTGGCGCCAGCCCCAGCATTTT. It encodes CASSQDWRQPQHF.

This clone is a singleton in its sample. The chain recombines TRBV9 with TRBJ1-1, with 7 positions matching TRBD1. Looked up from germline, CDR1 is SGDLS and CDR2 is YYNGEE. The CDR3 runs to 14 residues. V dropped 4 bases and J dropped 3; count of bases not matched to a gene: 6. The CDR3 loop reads CASSLTGADTEAFF. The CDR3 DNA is TGTGCCAGCAGCCTTACAGGGGCGGACACTGAAGCTTTCTTT. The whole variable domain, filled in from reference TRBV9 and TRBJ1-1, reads DSGVTQTPKHLITATGQRVTLRCSPRSGDLSVYWYQQSLDQGLQFLIQYYNGEERAKGNILERFSAQQFPDLHSELNLSSLELGDSALYFCASSLTGADTEAFFGQGTRLTVV.

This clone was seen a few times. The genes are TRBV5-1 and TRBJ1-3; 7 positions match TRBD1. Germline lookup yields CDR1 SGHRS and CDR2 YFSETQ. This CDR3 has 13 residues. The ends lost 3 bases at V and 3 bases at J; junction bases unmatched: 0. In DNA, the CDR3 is TGCGCCAGCAGCTGGGACAGTGGAAACACCATATATTTT. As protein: CASSWDSGNTIYF.

The CDR3 nucleotides are TGTGCCAGCAGCGTAGGACTGAGGGCGGGAGAGCATGAAAAACTGTTTTTT. Protein: CASSVGLRAGEHEKLFF. The chain recombines TRBV9 with TRBJ1-4, with unresolved D. V shed 0 bases and J shed 6 bases, with 18 bases lying between them. The CDR3 spans 17 residues. Germline V gives CDR1 SGDLS, CDR2 YYNGEE.

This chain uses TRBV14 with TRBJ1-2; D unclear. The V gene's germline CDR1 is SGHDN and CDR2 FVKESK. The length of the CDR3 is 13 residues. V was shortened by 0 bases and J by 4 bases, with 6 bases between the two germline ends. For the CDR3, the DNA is TGTGCCAGCAGCCAAGACAGAGGCTATGGCTACACCTTC. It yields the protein CASSQDRGYGYTF.

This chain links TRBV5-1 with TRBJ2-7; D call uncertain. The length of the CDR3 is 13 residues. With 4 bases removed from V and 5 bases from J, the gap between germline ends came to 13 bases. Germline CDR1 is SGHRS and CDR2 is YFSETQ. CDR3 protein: CASSTIPGNEQYF. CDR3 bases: TGCGCCAGCAGCACCATCCCGGGTAACGAGCAGTACTTC.

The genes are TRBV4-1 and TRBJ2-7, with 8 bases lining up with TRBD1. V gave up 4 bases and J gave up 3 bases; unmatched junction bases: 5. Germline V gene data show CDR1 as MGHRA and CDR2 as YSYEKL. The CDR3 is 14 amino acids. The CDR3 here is CASSLRQGLYEQYF. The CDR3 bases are TGCGCCAGCAGCCTTAGACAGGGGCTCTACGAGCAGTACTTC.

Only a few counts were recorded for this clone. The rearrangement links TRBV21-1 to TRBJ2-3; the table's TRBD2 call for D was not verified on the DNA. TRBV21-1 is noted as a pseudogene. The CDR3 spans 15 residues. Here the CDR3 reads CASSGLARSTDTQYF. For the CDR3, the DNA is TGTGCCAGCAGCGGACTAGCCCGATCCACAGATACGCAGTATTTT.